This is a list of T cell receptor beta chains from one sample in a study of T cells in Graves' hyperthyroidism and ophthalmopathy. Each CDR3 protein gets one entry after TCRdb re-called the multiplex PCR reads with MiXCR. The repertoire includes 600,000 or so distinct CDR3 sequences, 13% to 15% of them detected once, and roughly 7.7% sits in the top ten. What was sequenced was blood. These receptors originate from a woman aged 18-29 years with Graves' ophthalmopathy. Each CDR3 is given with its conserved first and last residue. The order of the fields is clone size, D gene, V gene, J gene, CDR3 protein, CDR3 DNA. D genes are given only for firm matches. Not all rows give a size; the values are once, few, many and, for expanded clones, a class.

many	.	TRBV28	TRBJ1-5	CASSLSSGNQPQHF	TGTGCCAGCAGTTTATCGAGCGGCAATCAGCCCCAGCATTTT
.	.	TRBV9	TRBJ1-4	CASSARGVVDEKLFF	TGTGCCAGCAGCGCCAGGGGAGTGGTAGATGAAAAACTGTTTTTT
many	.	TRBV29-1	TRBJ1-1	CSVGGGFPAEAFF	TGCAGCGTTGGAGGGGGGTTCCCTGCTGAAGCTTTCTTT
many	.	TRBV6-1	TRBJ1-1	CASKGLNTEAFF	TGTGCCAGCAAAGGGTTGAACACTGAAGCTTTCTTT
few	.	TRBV5-1	TRBJ2-1	CASSVGDLSYNEQFF	TGCGCCAGCAGCGTGGGGGACCTTTCCTACAATGAGCAGTTCTTC
many	.	TRBV6-2/TRBV6-3	TRBJ1-1	CASSHQTGTEAFF	TGTGCCAGCAGTCATCAGACAGGTACTGAAGCTTTCTTT
many	TRBD1	TRBV7-9	TRBJ1-2	CASSPPGQENYGYTF	TGTGCCAGCAGCCCACCGGGACAGGAGAACTATGGCTACACCTTC
.	TRBD1	TRBV7-9	TRBJ1-4	CASSLPRDRNEKLFF	TGTGCCAGCAGCTTGCCCCGGGACAGAAATGAAAAACTGTTTTTT
many	TRBD2	TRBV29-1	TRBJ2-1	CSVSGGSYNEQFF	TGCAGCGTTTCGGGGGGCTCCTACAATGAGCAGTTCTTC
many	TRBD2	TRBV2	TRBJ2-3	CASSWTSGVTDTQYF	TGTGCCAGCTCTTGGACTAGCGGGGTCACAGATACGCAGTATTTT